This entry lists 2 T cell receptor beta chains sequenced from one sample in a study of blood T cells in healthy people across ages. Primers used in a second PCR of about 6 to 11 cycles were a sample-barcoded 5' primer and a J-beta primer mix. One entry per CDR3 protein results from TCRdb running MiXCR on the 5' RACE reads. In the table there are some 1.6 million distinct CDR3 sequences, around 35% of which are singletons. Material: blood. These receptors came from a woman aged 25 to 39 in good health.

The rearrangement uses TRBV30 and TRBJ2-7; D is unclear. Germline CDR1 is GTSNPN and CDR2 is SVGIG (reference sequence). Trimming removed 2 bases at V and 2 bases at J, with 7 bases between. CDR3 length: 12 residues. CDR3 bases: TGTGCCTGGAGTTCCGCAGCCTACGAGCAGTACTTC. This translates into CAWSSAAYEQYF.

This sequence joins TRBV7-9 and TRBJ2-1; D is perhaps TRBD1 or TRBD2 (5 bases each). V was cut by 5 bases and J by 6 bases, with 14 bases left in between. This CDR3 has 14 amino acids. Looked up from germline, CDR1 is SEHNR and CDR2 is FQNEAQ (reference sequence). This CDR3 reads CASSAKLGTNEQFF. Written as DNA, the CDR3 is TGTGCCAGCAGCGCCAAACTAGGGACCAATGAGCAGTTCTTC.